This TCR beta chain was sequenced in a study of blood T cells in healthy people across ages. Overall study findings and caveats: Compared with aged donors, long-lived donors showed fewer expanded clones, suggesting selection.

Peripheral blood from each donor was collected in a volume of 8 to 10 milliliters. Total RNA extraction produced at least 6 micrograms (per sample) for the study. A J-beta primer mix and a sample-barcoded 5' primer were used in a second PCR of roughly 6 to 11 cycles. Each cDNA molecule was tagged by a template-switch adaptor that had 12 random nucleotides. TCRdb re-called the 5' RACE reads with MiXCR, one entry per CDR3 protein. Among hundreds of thousands of distinct CDR3 sequences listed, roughly 41% were seen once. CDR3 length: 14 amino acids. Germline V gene lookup returns CDR1 SQVTM and CDR2 ANQGSEA. This clonotype was seen just once. Its specificity is unknown. It may be a read error: a sequence one base away is much more abundant.

The sequenced sample was blood. The rearrangement links TRBV29-1 to TRBJ2-6; 9 nucleotides line up with TRBD1. The source of this sequence is a woman in her fifties or sixties in good health. CDR3 coding DNA: TGCAGCGTGGGACAGGGCGGCGGGGCCGACGTCCTGACTTTC. The encoded protein is CSVGQGGGADVLTF.